This T cell receptor (beta chain) was sequenced for a study of cytomegalovirus exposure and HLA in healthy donors. To note about this clone: What it binds is unknown.

The validation cohort, a group of around 130 subjects, included the donors and was separate from the roughly 700-subject first cohort. The J segment lost 4 bases and the V segment lost 6 bases, leaving 8 bases of the junction unmatched. The CDR3 extends over 14 amino acids. Germline assignment: CDR1 SNHLY and CDR2 FYNNEI. The assay was immunoSEQ multiplex PCR, and TCRdb's table has in-frame clones only and misses some. This sample has some 140,000 clones, with 85% to 90% found just once. Study-level points and caveats: Despite most TCR sequences being rare, some public TCRs occurred in many donors. The classifier was said to identify cytomegalovirus status with high specificity and sensitivity.

The clonotype comes from a woman in her twenties or thirties in good health and CMV-seropositive. The J gene is TRBJ2-7, the V gene TRBV2; 8 bases fit TRBD2. Sequenced input: PBMCs. The CDR3 here is CASSFGLAGYEQYF. The CDR3 DNA is TGTGCCAGCAGCTTTGGACTAGCTGGTTACGAGCAGTACTTC.